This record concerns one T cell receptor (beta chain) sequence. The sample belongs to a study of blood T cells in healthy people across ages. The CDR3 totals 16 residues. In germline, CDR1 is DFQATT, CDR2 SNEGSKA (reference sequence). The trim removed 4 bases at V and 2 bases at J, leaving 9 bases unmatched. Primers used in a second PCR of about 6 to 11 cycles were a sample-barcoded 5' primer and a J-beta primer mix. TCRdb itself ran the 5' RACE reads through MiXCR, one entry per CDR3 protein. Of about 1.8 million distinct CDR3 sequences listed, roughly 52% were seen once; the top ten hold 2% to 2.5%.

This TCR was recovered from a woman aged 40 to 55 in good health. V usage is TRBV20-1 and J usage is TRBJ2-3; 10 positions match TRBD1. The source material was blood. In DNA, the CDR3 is TGCAGTGCTATCAAACTCGGACAGGGGGACACAGATACGCAGTATTTT. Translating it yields CSAIKLGQGDTDTQYF.